The present T cell receptor beta chain was sequenced within a study of STAT5B mutations in CD4+ large granular lymphocyte leukemia. Regarding this clone: Its specificity is unknown.

Study observations and caveats: Roughly a quarter of private leukemic clonotypes occurred rarely in other patients' non-leukemic repertoires.

TCRdb keeps only in-frame clones here, not all; method: immunoSEQ multiplex PCR. The sample lists approximately 24,000 clones, 81% seen once, with 0.25% to 0.35% in the top ten. The origin of this receptor is a human donor in good health. Input material: CD4+ T cells from blood buffy coats.

The CDR3 sequence is CASSLAVNRGSGNTIYF. CDR3 sequence (DNA): TGTGCCAGCAGCTTAGCGGTAAACAGGGGCTCTGGAAACACCATATATTTT. The rearrangement links TRBV7-6 to TRBJ1-3, with 7 bases matching TRBD1. This CDR3 is built from 17 residues. The trim removed 0 bases at V and 0 bases at J, leaving 5 bases unmatched. The V gene's germline CDR1 is SGHVS and CDR2 FNYEAQ.